The clone carrying this T cell receptor beta chain occurred many times. The target antigen is unknown. J lost 6 bases, V lost 0 bases, and 8 bases had no gene match. Germline V CDR1 and CDR2: SGHTA, FQGNSA. CDR3 length: 16 amino acids. These data are taken from a study of T cells in Graves' hyperthyroidism and ophthalmopathy. Notes on the study in general: A model using 13 V-J features told ophthalmopathy apart from stable hyperthyroidism. Blood shared most expanded thyroid clonotypes above 0.001.

In making diagnoses, clinical symptoms, serum thyroxine and TRAb, thyroid ultrasound and orbital computed tomography were all used. Fresh 10 ml peripheral blood yielded PBMCs. The TCR beta CDR3 regions underwent amplification using RNA transcripts as the source. TCR CDR3 regions were first amplified by RT-PCR with HTBI primers. TCRdb fed the multiplex PCR reads into MiXCR, producing one record per CDR3 protein. The table lists about 520,000 distinct CDR3 sequences, around a quarter of them singletons. This TCR came from a woman aged 30 to 39 with Graves' ophthalmopathy. The sequenced sample was blood. The chain carries TRBV7-2 and TRBJ2-7; the match to TRBD1 covers 10 bases. The CDR3 loop is CASSLATGTGVGEQYF. CDR3 in DNA: TGTGCCAGCAGCTTAGCAACCGGGACAGGGGTGGGCGAGCAGTACTTC.